Sequencing of this TCR beta chain was carried out in a study of T cell repertoires in ileal Crohn's disease. Trimming stripped 2 bases from V and 9 bases from J, with 5 bases between. Germline CDR1 and CDR2: SGHDN and FVKESK. The CDR3 contains 11 residues. The time point here: inflamed ileum from the surgical specimen. TCRdb's table, derived via immunoSEQ multiplex PCR, lists solely in-frame clones and lacks some. The sample shows 2,000 to 2,500 clones, just over 90% of them seen only once. The sequence derives from an adult with Crohn's disease. V usage is TRBV14 and J usage is TRBJ2-1; possibly TRBD1 for D (5 bases). Material: ileal tissue. Here the CDR3 reads CASSQQGEQFF. In DNA form, the CDR3 reads TGTGCCAGCAGCCAACAGGGTGAGCAGTTCTTC. The full variable domain, rest sourced from reference TRBV14 and TRBJ2-1, is EAGVTQFPSHSVIEKGQTVTLRCDPISGHDNLYWYRRVMGKEIKFLLHFVKESKQDESGMPNNRFLAERTGGTYSTLKVQPAELEDSGVYFCASSQQGEQFFGPGTRLTVL.